The rows below give T cell receptor beta chains drawn from one sample of a study of CD8+ T cells in alopecia areata. Some clones are missing from TCRdb's copy, which holds only in-frame ones; the method was immunoSEQ multiplex PCR. The sample yields 200,000 to 250,000 clones, under 40% seen once. Sequencing was performed on CD4+ T cells sorted from blood, taken at approximately week 30, from a patient treated with tofacitinib. These receptors came from a human donor with alopecia areata. CDR3s include the opening cysteine and the closing phenylalanine or tryptophan. Expanded clones get a size class; other rows say once, few or many, or leave the size out.

V: TRBV7-3
J: TRBJ2-6
size: once
CDR3: CASSLTFVSGANVLTF

V: TRBV4-2
J: TRBJ2-1
size: NA
CDR3: CASSQVISNEQFF

V: TRBV15
J: TRBJ1-2
size: NA
CDR3: CATSRDRSSYGYTF

V: TRBV11-2
J: TRBJ2-7
size: NA
CDR3: CASSLALSTYEQYF

V: TRBV7-9
J: TRBJ2-6
size: few
CDR3: CASSLDGVSGANVLTF

V: TRBV6-4
J: TRBJ1-1
size: once
CDR3: CASSDSGNTEAFF

V: TRBV4-1
J: TRBJ2-3
size: NA
CDR3: CASSQLGLAGERADTQYF

V: TRBV4-1
J: TRBJ2-3
size: few
CDR3: CASSLRLAGEMGRVDTQYF

V: TRBV7-2
J: TRBJ2-3
size: few
CDR3: CASSWELDTQYF

V: TRBV30
J: TRBJ2-1
size: NA
CDR3: CAWSLGTSGSNEQFF

V: TRBV7-2
J: TRBJ2-5
size: NA
CDR3: CASSQLYSGAETQYF

V: TRBV30
J: TRBJ1-6
size: once
CDR3: CAWSVPNLRYSPLHF

V: TRBV27
J: TRBJ1-6
size: NA
CDR3: CASSLFNSPLHF

V: TRBV6-5
J: TRBJ1-5
size: NA
CDR3: CASRGTGDRQPQHF

V: TRBV6-1
J: TRBJ2-7
size: NA
CDR3: CASSEAASGRVYEQYF

V: TRBV19
J: TRBJ2-2
size: NA
CDR3: CASSATGGHGELFF

V: TRBV2
J: TRBJ1-2
size: NA
CDR3: CASSDIGVGYTF

V: TRBV11-2
J: TRBJ2-6
size: NA
CDR3: CASSLGRTRTFSGANVLTF

V: TRBV7-9
J: TRBJ2-4
size: few
CDR3: CASNLAEAKNIQYF

V: TRBV27
J: TRBJ2-1
size: NA
CDR3: CASSFRPYNEQFF

V: TRBV6-5
J: TRBJ1-6
size: NA
CDR3: CASTVGTDNSPLHF

V: TRBV4-1
J: TRBJ1-5
size: NA
CDR3: CASRRAAGTGINQPQHF

V: TRBV4-1
J: TRBJ1-2
size: once
CDR3: CASSQPGPIYGYTF

V: TRBV29-1
J: TRBJ2-1
size: NA
CDR3: CSAPHTNEQFF

V: TRBV29-1
J: TRBJ1-1
size: NA
CDR3: CSVYLQVMNTEAFF

V: TRBV19
J: TRBJ1-6
size: NA
CDR3: CASSIADRSSYNSPLHF

V: TRBV30
J: TRBJ2-2
size: NA
CDR3: CAWSRLGEGTGELFF

V: TRBV29-1
J: TRBJ2-1
size: NA
CDR3: CSVVRGTSYNEQFF

V: TRBV28
J: TRBJ2-3
size: few
CDR3: CASSPGGAATDTQYF

V: TRBV6-1
J: TRBJ2-1
size: NA
CDR3: CASRRGRVNEQFF

V: TRBV30
J: TRBJ1-6
size: NA
CDR3: CAWSPRDRGDSPLHF

V: TRBV20-1
J: TRBJ2-3
size: NA
CDR3: CSASPVDTQYF

V: TRBV19
J: TRBJ2-2
size: NA
CDR3: CASIATQGNSGELFF

V: TRBV30
J: TRBJ1-2
size: NA
CDR3: CAWSEGQVSGGYTF

V: TRBV4-1
J: TRBJ1-2
size: NA
CDR3: CASSQDEMSGGLVGYTF

V: TRBV6-5
J: TRBJ2-7
size: NA
CDR3: CASSYFSEQYF

V: TRBV15
J: TRBJ1-2
size: NA
CDR3: CATSRELTGGNGYTF

V: TRBV27
J: TRBJ1-2
size: few
CDR3: CASSSQDRRYGYTF

V: TRBV6-6
J: TRBJ1-1
size: NA
CDR3: CASSSGPTNTEAFF

V: TRBV19
J: TRBJ2-1
size: few
CDR3: CASSIDRGYEQFF

V: TRBV2
J: TRBJ1-3
size: few
CDR3: CASSESGAAGNTIYF

V: TRBV5-4
J: TRBJ2-1
size: NA
CDR3: CASSRARGLNEQFF

V: TRBV7-3
J: TRBJ2-2
size: NA
CDR3: CASSLGGTERGTGELFF

V: TRBV2
J: TRBJ2-4
size: NA
CDR3: CASSPGLAVAKNIQYF

V: TRBV7-8
J: TRBJ2-7
size: NA
CDR3: CASSQTARRRDEQYF

V: TRBV4-1
J: TRBJ2-1
size: NA
CDR3: CASTPTQARGSYNEQFF

V: TRBV7-6
J: TRBJ1-4
size: few
CDR3: CASSRTTVEKLFF

V: TRBV29-1
J: TRBJ1-2
size: few
CDR3: CSVEDSGNYGYTF

V: TRBV25-1
J: TRBJ1-1
size: few
CDR3: CASSESGTVNTEAFF

V: TRBV29-1
J: TRBJ2-1
size: few
CDR3: CSVGPGQGIYEQFF

V: TRBV7-2
J: TRBJ2-1
size: NA
CDR3: CASSLRGEPNEQFF